This TCR beta chain was identified during a study of T cell responses to AZD1222 COVID-19 vaccine. Using immunoSEQ multiplex PCR, the repertoire was profiled, and TCRdb retains in-frame clones only, with some absent. The sample shows about 150,000 clones, roughly 89% of them seen only once. Germline lookup yields CDR1 SGHTA and CDR2 FQGTGA. The CDR3 runs to 13 residues. Between the trimmed V and J ends, which lost 0 bases and 6 bases, there was a span of 6 bases. The TCR comes from an adult in good health. This sample comprised peripheral blood, obtained on day 0 of AZD1222 vaccination. The chain carries TRBV7-3 and TRBJ2-1; no definite D call. The CDR3 region has the DNA TGTGCCAGCAGCTTAACCCTAGGCAATGAGCAGTTCTTC. Its protein is CASSLTLGNEQFF.